The TCR beta chain described here comes from a study of response to subunit inactivated influenza vaccine. The CDR3 runs 15 residues. Trimming took off 6 bases at V and 3 bases at J, with 18 bases between the two ends. Germline V gene lookup returns CDR1 SGHAT and CDR2 FQNNGV. Via MiXCR, TCRdb re-called the RT-PCR reads, giving one row per CDR3 protein. The table shows more than 500,000 distinct CDR3 sequences, with approximately 10% occurring only once. This clonotype was seen repeatedly, ten times or more. The same specimen was also included in a second study, on T cells expressing NK-cell markers. According to that study: Scientists made TCR beta cDNA using 5'RACE template switching with UMIs. Similarly, these clonotypes led the CD3+CD56-NKG2C+ fraction as well in a few donors.

The clonotype originates from a man aged 50 or older who received an inactivated influenza vaccine. This specimen consisted of PBMCs from blood, obtained on the day of vaccination. The chain combines TRBV11-2 with TRBJ2-7, with D possibly being TRBD1 (6 bases). CDR3 DNA: TGTGCCAGCAGTCCAACCGGGACAATGGTCTACGAGCAGTACTTC. It specifies CASSPTGTMVYEQYF.